This T cell receptor (beta chain) was profiled in a study of cytomegalovirus exposure and HLA in healthy donors. Whole-study results and caveats: At a 0.05 false discovery rate, a later analysis found about 17,000 TCR beta sequences to be associated with HLA alleles.

Trimming removed 7 bases at V and 5 bases at J, with 17 bases between. The V gene's germline CDR1 is SEHNR and CDR2 FQNEAQ (reference sequence). The CDR3 is 15 amino acids. The table lists this clone with a few counts. What it binds is unknown. Vbeta (60) and Jbeta (13) primers were used in the PCR. The method was immunoSEQ multiplex PCR; TCRdb's version includes in-frame clones alone and lacks a portion of them. The table lists roughly 98,000 clones, about 80% of them singletons. This chain connects TRBV7-9 to TRBJ1-4; D uncertain. The sequenced material came from PBMCs. The TCR originated in a middle-aged man in good health and CMV-seronegative. CDR3 amino acids: CASTPGRGSNEKLFF. CDR3 in DNA: TGTGCCAGCACCCCGGGTCGTGGTTCAAATGAAAAACTGTTTTTT.